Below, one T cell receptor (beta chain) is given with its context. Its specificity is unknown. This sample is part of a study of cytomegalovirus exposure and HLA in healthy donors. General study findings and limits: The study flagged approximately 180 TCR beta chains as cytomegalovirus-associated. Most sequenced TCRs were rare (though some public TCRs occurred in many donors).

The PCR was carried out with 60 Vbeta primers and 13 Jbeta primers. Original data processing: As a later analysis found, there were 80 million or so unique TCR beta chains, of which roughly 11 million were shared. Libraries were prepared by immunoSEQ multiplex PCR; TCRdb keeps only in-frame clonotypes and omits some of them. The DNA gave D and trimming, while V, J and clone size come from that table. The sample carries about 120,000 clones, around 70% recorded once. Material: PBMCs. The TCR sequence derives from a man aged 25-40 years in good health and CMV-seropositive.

The chain's CDR3 is CQGVNSYEQYF. The CDR3 DNA reads TGCCAGGGGGTGAACTCCTACGAGCAGTACTTC. The genes are TRBV20-1 and TRBJ2-7; TRBD1 aligns across 7 bases. The CDR3 has 11 amino acids. Germline assignment: CDR1 DFQATT and CDR2 SNEGSKA (reference sequence).